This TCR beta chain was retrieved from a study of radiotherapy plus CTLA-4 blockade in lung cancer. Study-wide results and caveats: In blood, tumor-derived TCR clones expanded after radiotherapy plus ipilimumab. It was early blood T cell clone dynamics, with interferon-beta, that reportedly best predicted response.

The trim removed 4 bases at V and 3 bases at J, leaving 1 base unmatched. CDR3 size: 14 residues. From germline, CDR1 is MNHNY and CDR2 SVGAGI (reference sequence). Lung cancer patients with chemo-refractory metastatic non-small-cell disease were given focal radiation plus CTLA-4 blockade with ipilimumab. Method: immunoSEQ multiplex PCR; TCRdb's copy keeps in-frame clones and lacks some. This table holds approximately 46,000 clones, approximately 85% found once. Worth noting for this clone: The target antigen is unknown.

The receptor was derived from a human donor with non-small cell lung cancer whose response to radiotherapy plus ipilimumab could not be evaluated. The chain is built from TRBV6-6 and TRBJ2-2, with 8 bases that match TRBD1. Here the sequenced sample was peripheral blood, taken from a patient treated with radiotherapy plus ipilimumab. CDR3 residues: CASSLTGDTGELFF. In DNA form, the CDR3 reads TGTGCCAGCAGTTTGACAGGGGACACCGGGGAGCTGTTTTTT.